The rows below give T cell receptor beta chains drawn from one sample of a study of shared clonotypes between healthy human individuals. The protocol was immunoSEQ multiplex PCR, while the TCRdb copy is restricted to in-frame clones and leaves out a portion. The sample lists about 2.3 million clones, just under 95% occurring once. The sequenced material came from naive CD4+ T cells from PBMCs. The receptors were gathered from a man aged 18 to 35 in good health. Some clones in this sample may be carry-over from other donors' samples. Both conserved end residues are part of each CDR3. The D gene is left open where the match is weak. Size tells how often a clone was seen (once, few, many) or the class of an expanded clone, and some rows leave it out.

v_call	d_call	j_call	clone_size	cdr3_aa	cdr3_nt
TRBV27	TRBD1	TRBJ2-5	.	CASSPRGPKRETQYF	TGTGCCAGCAGCCCCAGGGGGCCAAAACGAGAGACCCAGTACTTC
TRBV6-1	.	TRBJ1-5	.	CASMGDGGSLPQHF	TGTGCCAGCATGGGGGACGGGGGATCATTGCCCCAGCATTTT
TRBV29-1	TRBD2	TRBJ2-5	.	CSGGRAGETQYF	TGCAGCGGGGGGAGGGCAGGCGAGACCCAGTACTTC
TRBV7-8	.	TRBJ2-1	.	CASSLLGPQQFF	TGTGCCAGCAGCTTACTAGGGCCCCAGCAGTTCTTC
TRBV5-6	.	TRBJ2-1	.	CASSWQGIYNEQFF	TGTGCCAGCAGCTGGCAGGGGATATACAATGAGCAGTTCTTC
TRBV2	.	TRBJ1-2	.	CASSEGFYGYTF	TGTGCCAGCAGTGAAGGTTTCTATGGCTACACCTTC
TRBV18	.	TRBJ2-1	.	CASSPSRLSSYNEQFF	TGTGCCAGCTCACCCTCCAGGCTGAGCTCCTACAATGAGCAGTTCTTC
TRBV6-6	.	TRBJ2-1	.	CASRTGESSYNEQFF	TGTGCCAGCAGGACTGGCGAGAGCTCCTACAATGAGCAGTTCTTC
TRBV7-9	.	TRBJ2-5	.	CASSLRERAQETQYF	TGTGCCAGCAGCTTAAGGGAGCGGGCCCAAGAGACCCAGTACTTC
TRBV6-5	.	TRBJ2-1	.	CASSYSTGIPHNEQFF	TGTGCCAGCAGTTACTCGACCGGGATCCCTCACAATGAGCAGTTCTTC
TRBV19	.	TRBJ1-1	.	CASIVQGWGVTEAFF	TGTGCCAGTATTGTTCAGGGGTGGGGGGTCACTGAAGCTTTCTTT
TRBV6-5	TRBD2	TRBJ2-2	.	CASGTSGNTGELFF	TGTGCCAGCGGGACTAGCGGGAACACCGGGGAGCTGTTTTTT
TRBV18	.	TRBJ1-1	.	CASSPRMNTEAFF	TGTGCCAGCTCACCACGCATGAACACTGAAGCTTTCTTT
TRBV6-6	.	TRBJ2-1	.	CASSPPPGLALNEQFF	TGTGCCAGCAGTCCTCCTCCGGGACTCGCACTCAATGAGCAGTTCTTC
TRBV2	.	TRBJ1-1	once	CASSQSGTAPMNTEAFF	TGTGCCAGCAGCCAATCCGGGACCGCGCCTATGAACACTGAAGCTTTCTTT
TRBV5-8	.	TRBJ1-5	.	CASNPRQHSNQPQHF	TGTGCCAGCAATCCGCGGCAGCACAGCAATCAGCCCCAGCATTTT
TRBV15	.	TRBJ1-3	.	CATSRGAGNTIYF	TGTGCCACCAGCAGAGGGGCGGGAAACACCATATATTTT
TRBV5-1	.	TRBJ2-5	.	CASSPRGGRETQYF	TGCGCCAGCAGCCCGCGAGGGGGGAGGGAGACCCAGTACTTC
TRBV10-3	TRBD1	TRBJ1-2	.	CAISVATGQGYTF	TGTGCCATCAGTGTGGCGACAGGGCAAGGCTACACCTTC
TRBV30	.	TRBJ1-1	few	CAWTPGDTEAFF	TGTGCCTGGACACCGGGGGACACTGAAGCTTTCTTT
TRBV5-1	.	TRBJ1-4	.	CASSSGLRNSATNEKLFF	TGCGCCAGCAGCTCTGGGTTGAGGAATTCTGCAACTAATGAAAAACTGTTTTTT
TRBV18	.	TRBJ1-1	few	CASSPQERTEAFF	TGTGCCAGCTCCCCTCAGGAGAGGACTGAAGCTTTCTTT
TRBV5-1	.	TRBJ2-5	.	CASRAGISGQETQYF	TGCGCCAGCAGAGCGGGTATTTCAGGCCAAGAGACCCAGTACTTC
TRBV7-2	.	TRBJ2-3	once	CASSRLALSTDTQYF	TGTGCCAGCAGCCGCCTAGCGCTTAGCACAGATACGCAGTATTTT